The 3 T cell receptor beta chains reported below all come from one sample, sequenced in a study of identical twins listed by TCRdb under 2016. The library was obtained by 5' RACE. Sequencing was carried out with an Illumina HiSeq 2000. TCRdb itself trimmed the public reads at Q25 with fastp, ran MiXCR and retained productive beta chains. Each entry merges the rows of one CDR3 protein and shows their most common DNA and genes. This sample gives approximately 680,000 distinct CDR3 sequences in total; roughly 7.2% of them show up just once. The ten biggest clones cover around 1.6% of the sample. This sample also appeared in a second study, on yellow fever vaccine responses in identical twins.

The sample taken for sequencing was PBMCs. These receptors all come from a woman aged 18 to 35 in good health.

J is TRBJ2-5 and V is TRBV5-1; maybe TRBD1 (6 bases). Germline CDR1 and CDR2: SGHRS and YFSETQ. V gave up 0 bases and J gave up 1 base, with 10 bases separating them. This CDR3 is 15 amino acids long. In DNA, the CDR3 is TGCGCCAGCAGCTTGGACCCAGGGGCCCAAGAGACCCAGTACTTC. This sequence encodes CASSLDPGAQETQYF.

This clonotype was counted a few times. V is TRBV28 and J is TRBJ2-5; D remains ambiguous. CDR1 is MDHEN and CDR2 is SYDVKM in the germline V gene. The CDR3 length is 13 residues. V was trimmed by 5 bases and J by 5 bases, leaving 12 bases between them. The CDR3 loop reads CASSLPLRETQYF. In nucleotides, the CDR3 is TGTGCCAGCAGTCTACCACTGAGGGAGACCCAGTACTTC.

Worth noting for this clonotype: Germline and junction disagree at one end, which may indicate a read error. The rearrangement links TRBV12-3 or TRBV12-4 to TRBJ2-2; the D gene is possibly TRBD2 (6 bases). There are 18 residues in the CDR3. This CDR3 reads CACSPHAGPGVEQGELFF. The CDR3 bases are TGTGCCTGCAGCCCTCATGCGGGACCAGGCGTCGAACAAGGGGAGCTGTTTTTT.